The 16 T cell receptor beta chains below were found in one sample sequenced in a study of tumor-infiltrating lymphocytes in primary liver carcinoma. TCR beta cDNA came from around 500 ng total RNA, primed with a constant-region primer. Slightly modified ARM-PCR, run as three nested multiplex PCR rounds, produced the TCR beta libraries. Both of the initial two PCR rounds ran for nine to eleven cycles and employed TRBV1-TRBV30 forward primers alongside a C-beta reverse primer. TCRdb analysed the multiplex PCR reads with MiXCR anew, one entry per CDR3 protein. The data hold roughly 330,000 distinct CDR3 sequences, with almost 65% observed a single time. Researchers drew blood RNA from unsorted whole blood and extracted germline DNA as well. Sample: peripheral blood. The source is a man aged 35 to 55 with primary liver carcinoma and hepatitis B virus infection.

CDR3: CASSFLAGGGGTDTQYF. DNA for the CDR3: TGTGCCAGCAGTTTTCTAGCGGGAGGGGGGGGCACAGATACGCAGTATTTT. The chain links TRBV11-2 to TRBJ2-3; the match to TRBD2 covers 12 bases. The CDR3 has 17 residues. Trimming cost V 6 bases and J 1 base; bases outside gene matches: 8. Germline lookup yields CDR1 SGHAT and CDR2 FQNNGV.

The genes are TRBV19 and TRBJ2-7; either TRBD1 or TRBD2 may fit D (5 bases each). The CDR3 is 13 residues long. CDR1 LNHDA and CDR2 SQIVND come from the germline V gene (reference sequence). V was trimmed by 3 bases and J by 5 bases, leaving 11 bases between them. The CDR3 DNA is TGTGCCAGTAGTATTGGGGACGTTGACGAGCAGTACTTC. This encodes CASSIGDVDEQYF. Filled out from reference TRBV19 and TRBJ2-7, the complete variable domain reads DGGITQSPKYLFRKEGQNVTLSCEQNLNHDAMYWYRQDPGQGLRLIYYSQIVNDFQKGDIAEGYSVSREKKESFPLTVTSAQKNPTAFYLCASSIGDVDEQYFGPGTRLTVT.

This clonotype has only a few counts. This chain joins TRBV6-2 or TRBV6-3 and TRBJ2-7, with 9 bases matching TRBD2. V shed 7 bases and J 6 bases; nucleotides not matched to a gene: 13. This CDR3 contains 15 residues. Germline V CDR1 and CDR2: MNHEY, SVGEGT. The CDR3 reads CASTPRTSVGSEQYF. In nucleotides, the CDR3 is TGTGCCAGCACCCCGAGGACTAGCGTGGGATCCGAGCAGTACTTC.

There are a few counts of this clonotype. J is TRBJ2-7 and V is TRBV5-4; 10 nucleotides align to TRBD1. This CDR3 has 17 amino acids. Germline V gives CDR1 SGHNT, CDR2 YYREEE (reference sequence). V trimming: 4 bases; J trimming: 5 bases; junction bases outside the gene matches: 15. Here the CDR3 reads CASSPAPTGQGHDEQYF. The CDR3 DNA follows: TGTGCCAGCAGCCCGGCACCAACGGGACAGGGGCACGACGAGCAGTACTTC.

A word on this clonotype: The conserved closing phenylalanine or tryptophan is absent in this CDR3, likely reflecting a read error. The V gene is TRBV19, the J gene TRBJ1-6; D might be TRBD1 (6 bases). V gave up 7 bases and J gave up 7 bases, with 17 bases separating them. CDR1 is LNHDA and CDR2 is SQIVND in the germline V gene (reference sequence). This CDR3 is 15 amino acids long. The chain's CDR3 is CASTPTGTWNSPLHL. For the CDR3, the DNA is TGTGCCAGTACCCCTACCGGGACATGGAATTCACCCCTCCACTTA.

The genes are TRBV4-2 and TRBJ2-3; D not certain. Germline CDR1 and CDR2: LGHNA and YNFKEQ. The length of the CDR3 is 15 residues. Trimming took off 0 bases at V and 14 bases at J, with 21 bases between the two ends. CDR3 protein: CASSQERSATDMRYF. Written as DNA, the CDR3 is TGTGCCAGCAGCCAAGAGCGTTCGGCCACAGATATGCGGTATTTT.

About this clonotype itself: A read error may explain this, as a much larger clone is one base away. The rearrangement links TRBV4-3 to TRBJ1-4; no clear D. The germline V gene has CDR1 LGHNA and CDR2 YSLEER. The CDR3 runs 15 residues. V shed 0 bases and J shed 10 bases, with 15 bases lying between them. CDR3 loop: CASSQDSEAYGKLFF. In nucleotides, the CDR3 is TGCGCCAGCAGCCAAGATTCAGAGGCCTATGGAAAACTGTTTTTT.

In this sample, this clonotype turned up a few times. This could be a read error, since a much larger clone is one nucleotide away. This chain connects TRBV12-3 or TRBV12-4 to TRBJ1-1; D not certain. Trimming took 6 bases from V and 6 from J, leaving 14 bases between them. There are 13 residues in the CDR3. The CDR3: CASRIFEDAEAFF. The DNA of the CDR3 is TGTGCCAGCAGGATATTCGAGGACGCTGAAGCTTTCTTT.

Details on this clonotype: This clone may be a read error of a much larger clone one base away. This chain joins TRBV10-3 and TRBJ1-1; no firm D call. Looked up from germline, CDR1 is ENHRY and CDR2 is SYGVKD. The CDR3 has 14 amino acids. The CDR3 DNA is TGTGCCATCAATCCGGACGGTCCGAACACTGAAGCTTCCTTT. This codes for CAINPDGPNTEASF.

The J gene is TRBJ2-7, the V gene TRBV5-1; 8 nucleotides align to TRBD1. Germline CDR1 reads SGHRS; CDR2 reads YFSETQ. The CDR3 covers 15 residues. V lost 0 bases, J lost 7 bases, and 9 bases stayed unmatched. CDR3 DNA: TGCGCCAGCAGCTTGGCCCCAGGCAGGGGGCTTGAGCAGTACTTC. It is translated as CASSLAPGRGLEQYF. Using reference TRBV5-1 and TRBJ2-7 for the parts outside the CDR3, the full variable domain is KAGVTQTPRYLIKTRGQQVTLSCSPISGHRSVSWYQQTPGQGLQFLFEYFSETQRNKGNFPGRFSGRQFSNSRSEMNVSTLELGDSALYLCASSLAPGRGLEQYFGPGTRLTVT.

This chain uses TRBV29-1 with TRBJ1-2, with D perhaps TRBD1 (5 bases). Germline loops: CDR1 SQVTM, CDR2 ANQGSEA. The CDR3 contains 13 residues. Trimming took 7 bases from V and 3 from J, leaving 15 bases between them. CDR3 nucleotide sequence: TGCAGCGGTTCGTTAGGGGCACACTATGGCTACACCTTC. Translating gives CSGSLGAHYGYTF.

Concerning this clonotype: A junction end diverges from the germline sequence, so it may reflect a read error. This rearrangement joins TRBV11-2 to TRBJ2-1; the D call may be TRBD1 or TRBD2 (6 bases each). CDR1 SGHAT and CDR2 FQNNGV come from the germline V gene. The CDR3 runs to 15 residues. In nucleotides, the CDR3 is TGTGCCAGTAGCTTGGCCCTAGAGGGGGGAAATGAGCAGTTCTTC. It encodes CASSLALEGGNEQFF. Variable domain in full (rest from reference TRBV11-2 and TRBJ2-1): EAGVAQSPRYKIIEKRQSVAFWCNPISGHATLYWYQQILGQGPKLLIQFQNNGVVDDSQLPKDRFSAERLKGVDSTLKIQPAKLEDSAVYLCASSLALEGGNEQFFGPGTRLTVL.

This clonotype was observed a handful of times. The CDR3 loop is CASSSGALNEQFF. The DNA of the CDR3 is TGCGCCAGCAGCTCGGGAGCCCTTAATGAGCAGTTCTTC. This chain uses TRBV5-1 with TRBJ2-1; a possible D gene is TRBD2 (6 bases). The ends were cut back, 3 bases at V and 7 bases at J, with 11 bases in the middle. CDR1 is SGHRS, CDR2 YFSETQ, per germline. The CDR3 is 13 amino acids. Using reference TRBV5-1 and TRBJ2-1 for the parts outside the CDR3, the full variable domain is KAGVTQTPRYLIKTRGQQVTLSCSPISGHRSVSWYQQTPGQGLQFLFEYFSETQRNKGNFPGRFSGRQFSNSRSEMNVSTLELGDSALYLCASSSGALNEQFFGPGTRLTVL.

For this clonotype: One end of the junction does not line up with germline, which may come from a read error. DNA for the CDR3: TGTGCCAGCAGCTTAGGCATCTCCTACAATGAGCGGTTCTTC. Translation: CASSLGISYNERFF. This rearrangement joins TRBV11-1 to TRBJ2-1; unclear D gene. Germline lookup yields CDR1 SGHAT and CDR2 FQDESV (reference sequence). The CDR3 sequence is 14 residues long.

CDR3 sequence (DNA): TGTGCCAGCAGCGCAATAAGGGACGCTGAAGCTTTCTTT. It translates to CASSAIRDAEAFF. This rearrangement joins TRBV11-2 to TRBJ1-1; weak D call: TRBD1 (5 bases). With 5 bases removed from V and 6 bases from J, the gap between germline ends came to 13 bases. Per the germline V gene, CDR1 is SGHAT and CDR2 is FQNNGV. The CDR3 contains 13 residues. The full variable domain, rest sourced from reference TRBV11-2 and TRBJ1-1, is EAGVAQSPRYKIIEKRQSVAFWCNPISGHATLYWYQQILGQGPKLLIQFQNNGVVDDSQLPKDRFSAERLKGVDSTLKIQPAKLEDSAVYLCASSAIRDAEAFFGQGTRLTVV.

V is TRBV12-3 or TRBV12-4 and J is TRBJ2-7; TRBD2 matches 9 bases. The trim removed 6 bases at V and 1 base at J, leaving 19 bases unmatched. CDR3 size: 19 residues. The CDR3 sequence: CASRQHGARAGGPSYEQYF. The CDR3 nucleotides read TGTGCCAGCAGACAACACGGGGCTCGGGCGGGAGGGCCATCCTACGAGCAGTACTTC.